This T cell receptor (beta chain) originates from a study of blood T cell repertoires in COVID-19. This CDR3 spans 14 amino acids. Trimming cost V 6 bases and J 4 bases, with 13 bases left between them. The germline CDR1 and CDR2 sequences are ENHRY and SYGVKD. Sequenced by immunoSEQ multiplex PCR; TCRdb stores in-frame clones only, minus some. The sample contains over 100,000 clones, 75% to 85% of which appear only once. Material for sequencing was peripheral blood. The rearrangement links TRBV10-3 to TRBJ1-5; weak D call: TRBD1 (5 bases). This clonotype originated in a woman older than 75 with acute or convalescent COVID-19. CDR3 DNA sequence: TGTGCCATCAGAGCTTCGACAGAGAATCAGCCCCAGCATTTT. It specifies CAIRASTENQPQHF.